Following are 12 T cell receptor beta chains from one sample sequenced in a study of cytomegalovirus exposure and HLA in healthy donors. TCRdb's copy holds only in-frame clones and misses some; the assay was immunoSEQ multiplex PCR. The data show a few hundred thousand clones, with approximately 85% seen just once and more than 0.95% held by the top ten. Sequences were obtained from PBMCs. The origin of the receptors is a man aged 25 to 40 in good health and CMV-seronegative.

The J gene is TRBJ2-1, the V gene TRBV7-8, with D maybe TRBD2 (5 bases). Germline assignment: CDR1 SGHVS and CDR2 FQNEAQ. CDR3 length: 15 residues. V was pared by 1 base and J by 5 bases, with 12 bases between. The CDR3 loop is CASSLGIGVNNEQFF. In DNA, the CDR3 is TGTGCCAGCAGCTTAGGTATCGGGGTAAACAATGAGCAGTTCTTC.

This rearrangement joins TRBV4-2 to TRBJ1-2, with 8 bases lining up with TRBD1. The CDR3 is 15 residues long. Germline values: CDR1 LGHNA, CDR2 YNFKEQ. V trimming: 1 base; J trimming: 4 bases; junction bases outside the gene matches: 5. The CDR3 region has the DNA TGTGCCAGCAGCCAAGGGGACAGGCCCTCCTATGGCTACACCTTC. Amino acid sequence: CASSQGDRPSYGYTF.

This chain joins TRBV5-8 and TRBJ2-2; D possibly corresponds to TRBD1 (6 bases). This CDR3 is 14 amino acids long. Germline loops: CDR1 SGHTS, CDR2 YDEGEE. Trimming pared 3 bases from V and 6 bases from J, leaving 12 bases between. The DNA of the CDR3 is TGTGCCAGCAGCTGGATACAGGGTGCCGGGGAGCTGTTTTTT. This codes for CASSWIQGAGELFF. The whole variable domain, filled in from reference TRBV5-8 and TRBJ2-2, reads EAGVTQSPTHLIKTRGQQATLRCSPISGHTSVYWYQQALGLGLQFLLWYDEGEERNRGNFPPRFSGRQFPNYSSELNVNALELEDSALYLCASSWIQGAGELFFGEGSRLTVL.

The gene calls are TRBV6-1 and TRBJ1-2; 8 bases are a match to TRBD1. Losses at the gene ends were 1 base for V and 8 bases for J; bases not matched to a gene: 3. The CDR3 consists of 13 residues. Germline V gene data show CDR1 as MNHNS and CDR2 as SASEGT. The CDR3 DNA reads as TGTGCCAGCAGTGAAGGGACAGGGTTCGGCTACACCTTC. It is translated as CASSEGTGFGYTF.

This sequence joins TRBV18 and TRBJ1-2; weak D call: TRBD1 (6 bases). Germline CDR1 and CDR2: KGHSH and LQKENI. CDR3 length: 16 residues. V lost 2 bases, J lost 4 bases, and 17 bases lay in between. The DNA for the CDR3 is TGTGCCAGCTCACCAGCCCCGGGACACGAACGCTATGGCTACACCTTC. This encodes CASSPAPGHERYGYTF.

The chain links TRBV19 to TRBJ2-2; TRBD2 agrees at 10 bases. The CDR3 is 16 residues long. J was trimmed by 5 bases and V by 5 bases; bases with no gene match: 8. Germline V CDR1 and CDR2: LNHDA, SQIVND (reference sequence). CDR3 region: CASSWSGGATTGELFF. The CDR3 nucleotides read TGTGCCAGTAGTTGGAGCGGGGGGGCCACGACCGGGGAGCTGTTTTTT. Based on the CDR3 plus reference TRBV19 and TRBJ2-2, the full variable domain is DGGITQSPKYLFRKEGQNVTLSCEQNLNHDAMYWYRQDPGQGLRLIYYSQIVNDFQKGDIAEGYSVSREKKESFPLTVTSAQKNPTAFYLCASSWSGGATTGELFFGEGSRLTVL.

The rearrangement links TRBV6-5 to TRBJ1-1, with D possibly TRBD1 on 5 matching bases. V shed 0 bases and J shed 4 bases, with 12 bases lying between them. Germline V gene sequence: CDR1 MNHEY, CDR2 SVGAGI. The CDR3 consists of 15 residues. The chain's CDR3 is CASSYSTEGGTEAFF. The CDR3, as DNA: TGTGCCAGCAGTTACTCGACAGAGGGAGGCACTGAAGCTTTCTTT.

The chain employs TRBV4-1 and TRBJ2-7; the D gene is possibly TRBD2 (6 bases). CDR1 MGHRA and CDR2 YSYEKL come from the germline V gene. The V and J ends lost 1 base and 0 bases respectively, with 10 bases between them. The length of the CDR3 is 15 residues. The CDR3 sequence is CASSQVAGLSYEQYF. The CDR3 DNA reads TGCGCCAGCAGCCAAGTTGCGGGGCTCTCCTACGAGCAGTACTTC.

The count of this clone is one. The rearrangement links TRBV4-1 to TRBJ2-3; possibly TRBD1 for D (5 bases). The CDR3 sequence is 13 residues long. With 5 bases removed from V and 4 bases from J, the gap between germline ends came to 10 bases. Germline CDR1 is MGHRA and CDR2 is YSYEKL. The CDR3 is CASSWTRSDTQYF. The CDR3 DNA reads TGCGCCAGCAGCTGGACAAGATCAGATACGCAGTATTTT.

In DNA, the CDR3 is TGTGCCAGCATGGGGAGAAGTCTTTTCTCACCCCTCCACTTT. Protein product: CASMGRSLFSPLHF. V gene TRBV6-5 combines with J gene TRBJ1-6; D unresolved. Germline V gene sequence: CDR1 MNHEY, CDR2 SVGAGI. The CDR3 covers 14 residues. Deletions cut 7 bases from V and 10 bases from J, with 17 bases between.

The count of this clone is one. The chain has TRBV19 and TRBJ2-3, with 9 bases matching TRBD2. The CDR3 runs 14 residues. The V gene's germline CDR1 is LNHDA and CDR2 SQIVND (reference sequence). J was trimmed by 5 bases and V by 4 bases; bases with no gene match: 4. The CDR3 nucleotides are TGTGCCAGTAGTAGCGGGGGGGCGGGAGATACGCAGTATTTT. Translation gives CASSSGGAGDTQYF.

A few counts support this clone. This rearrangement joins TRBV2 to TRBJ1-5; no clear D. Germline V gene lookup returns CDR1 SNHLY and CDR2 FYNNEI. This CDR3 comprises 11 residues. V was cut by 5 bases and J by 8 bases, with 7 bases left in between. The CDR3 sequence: CASSLTEPQHF. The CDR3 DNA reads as TGTGCCAGCAGTTTAACTGAGCCCCAGCATTTT.